This T cell receptor beta chain was observed in a study of molecular identifiers for immune sequencing clone quantification. Bulk TCR libraries used previously described methods and listed TCR primers. In TCRdb, the PCR reads were re-called with MiXCR into one record per CDR3 protein. The table has 250,000 to 400,000 distinct CDR3 sequences, about 22% seen once; the top ten hold approximately 0.8%. The naive CD8 libraries originated from between about 18,000 and 1,000,000 sorted cells and drew on 10%, 30% or 50% RNA. When naive CD8 T cells were sorted, they were gated as CD8+CD4-CCR7+CD45RA+. This CDR3 has 18 amino acids. Unmatched junction bases numbered 21, after V lost 5 bases and J lost 6 bases. Germline CDR1 is SGHVS and CDR2 is FNYEAQ. This clonotype appeared many times.

This TCR came from a human donor in good health. Some libraries in this study had Jurkat cell RNA spiked in. Sequencing input: naive CD8+ T cells from blood, with Jurkat cell RNA spiked in. The subset is: FACS-sorted CD8+CD4-CCR7+CD45RA+ naive T cells. The chain employs TRBV7-6 and TRBJ2-7; the match to TRBD2 covers 8 bases. CDR3 nucleotides: TGTGCCAGCAGCACTAACGCGTTTCCAGCGGGAGTACTTGGCGAGCAGTACTTC. Translation gives CASSTNAFPAGVLGEQYF.